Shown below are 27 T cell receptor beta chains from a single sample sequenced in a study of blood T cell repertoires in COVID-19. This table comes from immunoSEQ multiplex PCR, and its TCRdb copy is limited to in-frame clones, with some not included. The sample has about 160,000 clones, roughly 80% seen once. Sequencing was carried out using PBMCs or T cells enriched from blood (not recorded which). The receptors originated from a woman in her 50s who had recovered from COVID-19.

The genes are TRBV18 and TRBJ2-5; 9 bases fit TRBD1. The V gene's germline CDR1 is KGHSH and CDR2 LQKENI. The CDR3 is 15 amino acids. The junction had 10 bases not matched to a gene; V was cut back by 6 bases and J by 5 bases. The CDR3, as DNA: TGTGCCAGCTCGTCGACAGGGGGAAATGTTGAGACCCAGTACTTC. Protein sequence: CASSSTGGNVETQYF.

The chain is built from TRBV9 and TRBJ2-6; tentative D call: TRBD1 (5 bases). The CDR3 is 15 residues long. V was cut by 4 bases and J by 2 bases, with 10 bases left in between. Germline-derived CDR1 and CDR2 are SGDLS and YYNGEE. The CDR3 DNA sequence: TGTGCCAGCAGCACCCCCAGGGCTGGGGCCAACGTCCTGACTTTC. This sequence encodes CASSTPRAGANVLTF. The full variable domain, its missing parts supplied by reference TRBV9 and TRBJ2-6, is DSGVTQTPKHLITATGQRVTLRCSPRSGDLSVYWYQQSLDQGLQFLIQYYNGEERAKGNILERFSAQQFPDLHSELNLSSLELGDSALYFCASSTPRAGANVLTFGAGSRLTVL.

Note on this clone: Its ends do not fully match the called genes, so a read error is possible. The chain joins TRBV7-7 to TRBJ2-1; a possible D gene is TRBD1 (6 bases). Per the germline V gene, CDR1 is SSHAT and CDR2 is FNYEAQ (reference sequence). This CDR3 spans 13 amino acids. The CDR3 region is CASSLKVGAEQFF. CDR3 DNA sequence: TGTGCTAGCAGCTTAAAAGTGGGGGCCGAGCAGTTCTTC.

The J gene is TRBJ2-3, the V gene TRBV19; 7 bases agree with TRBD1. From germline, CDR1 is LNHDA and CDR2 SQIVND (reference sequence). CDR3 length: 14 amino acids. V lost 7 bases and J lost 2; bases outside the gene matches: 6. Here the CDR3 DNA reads TGTGCCAGTAAAAAACAGGGGACCACAGATACGCAGTATTTT. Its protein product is CASKKQGTTDTQYF.

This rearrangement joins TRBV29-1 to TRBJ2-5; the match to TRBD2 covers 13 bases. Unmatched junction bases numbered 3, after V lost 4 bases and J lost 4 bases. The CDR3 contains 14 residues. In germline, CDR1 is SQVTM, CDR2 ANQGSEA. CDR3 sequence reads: CSVGRTSGRETQYF. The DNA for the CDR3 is TGCAGCGTTGGACGGACTAGCGGGAGAGAGACCCAGTACTTC.

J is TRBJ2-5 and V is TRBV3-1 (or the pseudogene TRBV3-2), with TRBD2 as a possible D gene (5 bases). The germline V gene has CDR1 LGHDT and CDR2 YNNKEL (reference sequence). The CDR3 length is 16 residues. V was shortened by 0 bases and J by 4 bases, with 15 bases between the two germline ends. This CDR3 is CASSQETSGWGETQYF. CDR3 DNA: TGTGCCAGCAGCCAAGAAACGAGCGGCTGGGGAGAGACCCAGTACTTC.

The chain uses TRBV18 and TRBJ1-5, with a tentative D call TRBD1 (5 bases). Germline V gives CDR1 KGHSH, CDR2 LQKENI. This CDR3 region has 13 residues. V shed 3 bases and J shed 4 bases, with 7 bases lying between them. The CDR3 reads CASSPGGNQPQHF. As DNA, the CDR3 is TGTGCCAGCTCACCGGGGGGGAATCAGCCCCAGCATTTT.

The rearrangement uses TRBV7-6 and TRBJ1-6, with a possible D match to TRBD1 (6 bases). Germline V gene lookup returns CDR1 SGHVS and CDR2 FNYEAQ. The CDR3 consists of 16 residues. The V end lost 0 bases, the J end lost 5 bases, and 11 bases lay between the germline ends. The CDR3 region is CASSLADRGNNSPLHF. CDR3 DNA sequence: TGTGCCAGCAGCTTAGCGGACAGAGGGAATAATTCACCCCTCCACTTT.

Written as DNA, the CDR3 is TGTGCCATCAGTGAGTCGCCCAGGGGCCAACATAACTATGGCTACACCTTC. It is translated as CAISESPRGQHNYGYTF. The chain is built from TRBV10-3 and TRBJ1-2; D perhaps matches TRBD1 (6 bases). The germline V gene encodes CDR1 ENHRY and CDR2 SYGVKD. The CDR3 extends over 17 amino acids. V lost 0 bases and J 1 base, leaving 15 bases between the germline ends.

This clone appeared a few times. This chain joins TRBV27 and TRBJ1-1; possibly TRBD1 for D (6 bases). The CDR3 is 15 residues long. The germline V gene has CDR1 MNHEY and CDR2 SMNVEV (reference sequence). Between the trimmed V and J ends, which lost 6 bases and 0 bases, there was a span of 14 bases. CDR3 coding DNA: TGTGCCAGCAGCCCTCTCGACAGGATGAACACTGAAGCTTTCTTT. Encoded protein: CASSPLDRMNTEAFF.

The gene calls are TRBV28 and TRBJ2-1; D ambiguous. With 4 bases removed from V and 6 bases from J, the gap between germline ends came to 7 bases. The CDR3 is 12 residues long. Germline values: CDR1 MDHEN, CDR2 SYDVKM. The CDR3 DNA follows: TGTGCCAGCAGTTCCTCCCTCAATGAGCAGTTCTTC. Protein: CASSSSLNEQFF.

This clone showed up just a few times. The CDR3 region is CASSFGIAGGRTDTQYF. CDR3 bases: TGTGCCAGCAGTTTCGGTATAGCGGGGGGGCGCACAGATACGCAGTATTTT. J is TRBJ2-3 and V is TRBV27, with TRBD2 identical over 11 bases. The ends lost 3 bases at V and 1 base at J; junction bases unmatched: 6. This CDR3 is 17 amino acids long. Germline lookup yields CDR1 MNHEY and CDR2 SMNVEV (reference sequence).

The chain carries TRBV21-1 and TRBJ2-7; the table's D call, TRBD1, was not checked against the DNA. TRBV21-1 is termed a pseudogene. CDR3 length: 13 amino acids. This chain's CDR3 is CASSLWTRGEQYF. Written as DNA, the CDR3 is TGTGCCAGCAGCCTGTGGACCAGGGGGGAACAGTACTTC.

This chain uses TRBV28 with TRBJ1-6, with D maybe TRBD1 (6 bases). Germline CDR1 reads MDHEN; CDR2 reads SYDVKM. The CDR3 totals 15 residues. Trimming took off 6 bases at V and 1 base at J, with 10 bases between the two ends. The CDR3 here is CASSRRGSYNSPLHF. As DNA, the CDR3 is TGTGCCAGCAGCCGCAGGGGTTCCTATAATTCACCCCTCCACTTT.

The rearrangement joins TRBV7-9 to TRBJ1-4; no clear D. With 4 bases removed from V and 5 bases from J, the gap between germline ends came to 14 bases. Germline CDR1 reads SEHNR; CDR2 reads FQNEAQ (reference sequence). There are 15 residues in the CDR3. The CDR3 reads CASSSGRQFNEKLFF. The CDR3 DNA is TGTGCCAGCAGCTCGGGTAGGCAGTTCAATGAAAAACTGTTTTTT.

The CDR3 spells CASSQGDRVNTEAFF. The CDR3 coding sequence is TGCGCCAGCAGCCAAGGGGACAGAGTGAACACTGAAGCTTTCTTT. V is TRBV4-1 and J is TRBJ1-1; 7 positions match TRBD1. The CDR3 consists of 15 residues. CDR1 is MGHRA and CDR2 is YSYEKL in the germline V gene. Losses at the gene ends were 1 base for V and 0 bases for J; bases not matched to a gene: 2.

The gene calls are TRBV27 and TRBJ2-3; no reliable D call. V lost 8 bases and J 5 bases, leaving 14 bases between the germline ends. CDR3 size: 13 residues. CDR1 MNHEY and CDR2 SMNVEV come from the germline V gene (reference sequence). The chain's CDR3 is CASSPYLLDTQYF. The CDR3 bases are TGTGCCAGCTCCCCCTACTTATTAGATACGCAGTATTTT.

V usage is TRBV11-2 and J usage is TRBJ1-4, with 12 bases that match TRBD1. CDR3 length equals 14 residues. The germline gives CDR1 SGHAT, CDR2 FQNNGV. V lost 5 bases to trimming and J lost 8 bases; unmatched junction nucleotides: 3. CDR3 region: CASSRDRGREKLFF. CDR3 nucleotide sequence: TGTGCCAGCAGCCGGGACAGGGGGCGAGAAAAACTGTTTTTT.

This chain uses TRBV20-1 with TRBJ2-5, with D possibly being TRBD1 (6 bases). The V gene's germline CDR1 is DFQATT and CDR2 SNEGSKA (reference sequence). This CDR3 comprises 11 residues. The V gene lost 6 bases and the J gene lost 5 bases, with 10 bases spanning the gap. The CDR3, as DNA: TGCAGTGCGAACAGGGCGGAGACCCAGTACTTC. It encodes CSANRAETQYF.

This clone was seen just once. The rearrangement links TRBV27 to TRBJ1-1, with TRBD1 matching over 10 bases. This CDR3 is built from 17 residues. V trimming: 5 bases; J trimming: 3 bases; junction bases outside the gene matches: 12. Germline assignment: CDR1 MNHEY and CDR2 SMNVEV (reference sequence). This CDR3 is CASSKRPGTGVYTEAFF. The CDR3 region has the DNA TGTGCCAGCAGTAAACGTCCCGGGACAGGGGTGTACACTGAAGCTTTCTTT.

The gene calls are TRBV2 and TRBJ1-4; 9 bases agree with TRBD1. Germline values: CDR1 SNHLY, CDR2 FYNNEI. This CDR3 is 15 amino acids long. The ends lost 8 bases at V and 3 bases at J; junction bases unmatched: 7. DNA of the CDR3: TGTGCCAGCGGAACAGGGGGCGATCCTAATGAAAAACTGTTTTTT. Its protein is CASGTGGDPNEKLFF.

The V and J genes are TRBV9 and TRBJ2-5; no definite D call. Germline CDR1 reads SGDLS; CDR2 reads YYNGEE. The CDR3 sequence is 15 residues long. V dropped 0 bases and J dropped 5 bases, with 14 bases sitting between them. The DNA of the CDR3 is TGTGCCAGCAGCGTAGGTTCGGTTACCGGGGAGACCCAGTACTTC. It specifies CASSVGSVTGETQYF.

In nucleotides, the CDR3 is TGCGCCAGCAGCCAGGGGGAGACTTACAATGAGCAGTTCTTC. This translates into CASSQGETYNEQFF. The genes are TRBV5-1 and TRBJ2-1; 7 bases map to TRBD1. In germline, CDR1 is SGHRS, CDR2 YFSETQ. V was pared by 4 bases and J by 4 bases, with 5 bases of the junction left unmatched. The CDR3 is 14 amino acids. The full variable domain, completed using reference TRBV5-1 and TRBJ2-1, is KAGVTQTPRYLIKTRGQQVTLSCSPISGHRSVSWYQQTPGQGLQFLFEYFSETQRNKGNFPGRFSGRQFSNSRSEMNVSTLELGDSALYLCASSQGETYNEQFFGPGTRLTVL.

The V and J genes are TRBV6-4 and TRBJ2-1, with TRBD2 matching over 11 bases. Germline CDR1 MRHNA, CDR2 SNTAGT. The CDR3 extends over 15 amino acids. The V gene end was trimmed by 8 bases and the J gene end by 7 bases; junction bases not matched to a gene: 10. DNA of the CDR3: TGTGCCAGCTCTTCACTAGCGGGAGTAGGTAATGAGCAGTTCTTC. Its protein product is CASSSLAGVGNEQFF.

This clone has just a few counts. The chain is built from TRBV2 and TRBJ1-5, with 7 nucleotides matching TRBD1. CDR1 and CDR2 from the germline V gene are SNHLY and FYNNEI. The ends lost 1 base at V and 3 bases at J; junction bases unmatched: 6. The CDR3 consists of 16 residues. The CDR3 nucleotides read TGTGCCAGCAGTGAAGAGCAGACAGGGTTCAATCAGCCCCAGCATTTT. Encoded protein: CASSEEQTGFNQPQHF.

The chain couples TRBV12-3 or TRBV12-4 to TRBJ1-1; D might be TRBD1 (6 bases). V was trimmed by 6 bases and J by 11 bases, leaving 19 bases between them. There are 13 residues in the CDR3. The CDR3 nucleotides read TGTGCCAGCAGCCCGGGACAAGAGATGGGGGCTTTCTTT. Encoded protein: CASSPGQEMGAFF.

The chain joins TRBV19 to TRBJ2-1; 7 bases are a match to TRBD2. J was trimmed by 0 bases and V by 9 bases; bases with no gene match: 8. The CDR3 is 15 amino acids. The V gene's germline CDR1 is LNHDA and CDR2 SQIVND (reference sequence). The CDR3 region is CASAPGGSSYNEQFF. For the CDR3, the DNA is TGTGCCAGCGCTCCGGGCGGGAGCTCCTACAATGAGCAGTTCTTC.